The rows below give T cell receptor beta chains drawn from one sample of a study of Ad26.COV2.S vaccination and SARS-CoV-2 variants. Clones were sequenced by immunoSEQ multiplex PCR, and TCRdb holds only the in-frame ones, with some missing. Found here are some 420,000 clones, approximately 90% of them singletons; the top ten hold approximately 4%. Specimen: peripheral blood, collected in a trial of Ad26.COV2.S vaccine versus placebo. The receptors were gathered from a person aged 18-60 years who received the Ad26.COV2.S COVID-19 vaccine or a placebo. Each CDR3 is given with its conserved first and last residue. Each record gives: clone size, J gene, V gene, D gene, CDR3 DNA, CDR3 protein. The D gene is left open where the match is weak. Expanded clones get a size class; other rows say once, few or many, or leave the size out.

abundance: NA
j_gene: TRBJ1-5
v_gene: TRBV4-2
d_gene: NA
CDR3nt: TGTGCCAGCAGCCAAGGTGGGCAGGGTCGTGGTCAGCCCCAGCATTTT
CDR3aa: CASSQGGQGRGQPQHF

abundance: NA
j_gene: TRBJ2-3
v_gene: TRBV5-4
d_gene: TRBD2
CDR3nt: TGTGCCAGCAGCTGGACCCCCGGACTAGCAGATACGCAGTATTTT
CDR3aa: CASSWTPGLADTQYF

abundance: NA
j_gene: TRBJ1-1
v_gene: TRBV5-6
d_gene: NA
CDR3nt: TGTGCCAGCAGCTTGGTGATCAGGGACACTGAAGCTTTCTTT
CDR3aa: CASSLVIRDTEAFF

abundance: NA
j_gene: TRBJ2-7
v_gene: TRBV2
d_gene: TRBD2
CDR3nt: TGTGCCAGCAGTGTGCCGAAAGCGGGGGGCATCTCCTACGAGCAGTACTTC
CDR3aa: CASSVPKAGGISYEQYF

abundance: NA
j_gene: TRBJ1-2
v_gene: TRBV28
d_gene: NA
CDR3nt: TGTGCCAGCAGTTTATCAGGGCGGAACTATGGCTACACCTTC
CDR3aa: CASSLSGRNYGYTF

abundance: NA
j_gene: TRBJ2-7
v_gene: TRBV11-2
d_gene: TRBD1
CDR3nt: TGTGCCAGCAGCTTAGGGCAGGGGGATTCCTACGAGCAGTACTTC
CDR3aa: CASSLGQGDSYEQYF

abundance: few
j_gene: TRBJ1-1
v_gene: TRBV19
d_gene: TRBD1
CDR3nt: TGTGCCAGTAGTGGACAGGCGAACACTGAAGCTTTCTTT
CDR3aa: CASSGQANTEAFF

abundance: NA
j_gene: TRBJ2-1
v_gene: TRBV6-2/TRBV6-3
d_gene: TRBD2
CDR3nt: TGTGCCAGCAGTCGAAATAGCGGGGGGGCCGGTGAGCAGTTCTTC
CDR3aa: CASSRNSGGAGEQFF

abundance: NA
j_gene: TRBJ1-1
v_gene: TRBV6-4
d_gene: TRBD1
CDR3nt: TGTGCCAGCAGTGCCGGGACAGTGAACACTGAAGCTTTCTTT
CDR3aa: CASSAGTVNTEAFF

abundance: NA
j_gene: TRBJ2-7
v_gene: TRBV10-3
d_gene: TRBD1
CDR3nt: TGTGCCACACTATCCGGGACAGGGACTTACGAGCAGTACTTC
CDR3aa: CATLSGTGTYEQYF

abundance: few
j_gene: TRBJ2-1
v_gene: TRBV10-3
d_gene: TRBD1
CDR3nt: TGTGCCTCCAGGCCGGGACAGGGGTTCGATGAGCAGTTCTTC
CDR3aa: CASRPGQGFDEQFF

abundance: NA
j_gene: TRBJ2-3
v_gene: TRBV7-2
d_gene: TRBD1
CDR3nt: TGTGCCAGCAGCGAGCCCCGGGACAGGGGTCGAGATACGCAGTATTTT
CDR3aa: CASSEPRDRGRDTQYF

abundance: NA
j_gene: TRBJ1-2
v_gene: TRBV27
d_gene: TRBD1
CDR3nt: TGTGCCAGCAGTTCTCCAGGGACAGGGGTTGTGGGCTACACCTTC
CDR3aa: CASSSPGTGVVGYTF

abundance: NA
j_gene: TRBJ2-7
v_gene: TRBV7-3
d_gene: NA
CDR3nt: TGTGCCAGCAGCTTGGGTCGGTCCGAGCAGTACTTC
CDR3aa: CASSLGRSEQYF

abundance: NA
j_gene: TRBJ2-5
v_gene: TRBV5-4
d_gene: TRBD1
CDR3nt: TGTGCCAGCAGGGAAGGACAGGGACAAGAGACCCAGTACTTC
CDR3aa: CASREGQGQETQYF

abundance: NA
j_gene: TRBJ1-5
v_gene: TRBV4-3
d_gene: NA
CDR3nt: TGCGCCAGCAGCCAAGAACTTACAGAGTATAGCAATCAGCCCCAGCATTTT
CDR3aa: CASSQELTEYSNQPQHF

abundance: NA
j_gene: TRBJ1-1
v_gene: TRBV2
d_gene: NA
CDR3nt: TGTGCCAGCAGTCCGGACAGCAACACTGAAGCTTTCTTT
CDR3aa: CASSPDSNTEAFF

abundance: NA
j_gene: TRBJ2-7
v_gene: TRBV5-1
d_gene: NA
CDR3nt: TGCGCCAGCAGCGGTCGGGACAACTCCTACGAGCAGTACTTC
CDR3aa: CASSGRDNSYEQYF

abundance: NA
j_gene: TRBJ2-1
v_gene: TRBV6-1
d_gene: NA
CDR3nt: TGTGCCAGCACCGAAGCTCTGGGCAGGCTCGGAGGTGAGCAGTTCTTC
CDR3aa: CASTEALGRLGGEQFF

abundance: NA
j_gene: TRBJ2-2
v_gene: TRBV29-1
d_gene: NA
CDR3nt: TGCAGCGTTGAATGGGCCGGGGAGCTGTTTTTT
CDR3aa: CSVEWAGELFF

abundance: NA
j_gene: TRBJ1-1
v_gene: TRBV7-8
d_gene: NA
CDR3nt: TGTGCCAGCAGCCCCCTACCCGGGGCGGACACTGAAGCTTTCTTT
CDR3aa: CASSPLPGADTEAFF